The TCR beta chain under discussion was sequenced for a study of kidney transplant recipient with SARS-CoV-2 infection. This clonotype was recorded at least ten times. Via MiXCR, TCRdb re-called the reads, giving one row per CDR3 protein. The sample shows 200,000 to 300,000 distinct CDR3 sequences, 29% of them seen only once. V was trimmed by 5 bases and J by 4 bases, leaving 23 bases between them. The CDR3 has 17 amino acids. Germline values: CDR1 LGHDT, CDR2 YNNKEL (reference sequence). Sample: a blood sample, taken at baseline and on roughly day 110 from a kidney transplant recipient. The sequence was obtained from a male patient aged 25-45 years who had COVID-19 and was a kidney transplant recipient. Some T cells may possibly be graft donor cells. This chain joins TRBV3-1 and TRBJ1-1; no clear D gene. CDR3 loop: CASSRLFPISIRTEAFF. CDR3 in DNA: TGTGCCAGCAGCAGGCTCTTTCCCATTTCAATTCGCACTGAAGCTTTCTTT.